A selection of T cell receptor beta chains follows, all from one sample in a study of T cells in Graves' hyperthyroidism and ophthalmopathy. TCRdb re-called the multiplex PCR reads through MiXCR, storing one row per CDR3 protein. Among some 720,000 distinct CDR3 sequences listed, about a sixth were seen once. Sequencing input: blood. Every receptor here comes from a man aged 18-30 years with Graves' hyperthyroidism. CDR3s include the opening cysteine and the closing phenylalanine or tryptophan. Fields, in order: clone size, V gene, CDR3 protein. Clone size is shown for a subset of rows, as once, few, many or a class of expanded clone.

size: NA
V: TRBV5-1
CDR3: CASSPAGGGAYEQYF

size: few
V: TRBV7-3
CDR3: CASSPDSGGTDTQYF

size: NA
V: TRBV24-1
CDR3: CATSDLGGGKDTQYF

size: many
V: TRBV28
CDR3: CASSLRPQSAKQYF

size: many
V: TRBV30
CDR3: CAWGPGPGNTGELFF

size: few
V: TRBV7-3
CDR3: CASAMGVAGELFF

size: many
V: TRBV28
CDR3: CASSSDYRDSATNEKLFF

size: NA
V: TRBV28
CDR3: CASSLGLAASNEQFF

size: many
V: TRBV28
CDR3: CASRGHLPTTTGELFF

size: many
V: TRBV7-2
CDR3: CASSLAGRGEQYF

size: NA
V: TRBV12-3/TRBV12-4
CDR3: CASSLDRHNEQFF

size: many
V: TRBV20-1
CDR3: CSARGQNNQPQHF

size: many
V: TRBV5-6
CDR3: CASSPRLAGGPFTDTQYF

size: many
V: TRBV12-3/TRBV12-4
CDR3: CASSSGSIGTEAFF

size: many
V: TRBV7-2
CDR3: CASIPDRGRIEQYF

size: few
V: TRBV2
CDR3: CASRGTGGAEAFF

size: many
V: TRBV6-5
CDR3: CASSDLTSGTLEQYF

size: few
V: TRBV9
CDR3: CASSTRTGDYEQYF

size: few
V: TRBV11-2
CDR3: CASSRERQGGPREQYF

size: few
V: TRBV6-2/TRBV6-3
CDR3: CASSTDTLSNTGELFF

size: few
V: TRBV7-3
CDR3: CASSLITSGTYEQYF

size: few
V: TRBV6-1
CDR3: CASTAGQATEAFF

size: NA
V: TRBV18
CDR3: CASSPPGSKREKLFF

size: NA
V: TRBV11-2
CDR3: CASSLMDSQVPTDTQYF

size: many
V: TRBV12-3/TRBV12-4
CDR3: CASSLGEPYTGELFF

size: few
V: TRBV29-1
CDR3: CSVGRAVNYGYTF

size: NA
V: TRBV6-1
CDR3: CASRLLEGAQTEAFF